The T cell receptor (beta chain) described here comes from a study of graft-versus-host responses after intestinal transplantation. Whole-study findings and limits: Maximum circulating GvH clone levels tracked with early post-transplant HvG decreases.

The table lists this clone with a count of one. Antigen: not known. Germline V gene data show CDR1 as SGHRS and CDR2 as YFSETQ. The CDR3 sequence is 15 residues long. Trimming left V 7 bases short and J 7 bases short, with 21 bases between. Produced via immunoSEQ multiplex PCR; TCRdb's table is partial and in-frame only. Among under 90,000 clones listed, about 90% were seen once. This specimen was unstimulated CD8+ T cells sorted from spleen or lymph node cells, taken before transplant. The clonotype was recovered from a human donor who was the organ donor for an intestinal transplant. The chain combines TRBV5-1 with TRBJ1-5; the D gene is possibly TRBD1 (5 bases). This CDR3 is CASASMPGGGQPQHF. CDR3 bases: TGCGCCAGCGCCAGTATGCCTGGGGGAGGACAGCCCCAGCATTTT. Combining the CDR3 with reference TRBV5-1 and TRBJ1-5 gives the whole variable domain KAGVTQTPRYLIKTRGQQVTLSCSPISGHRSVSWYQQTPGQGLQFLFEYFSETQRNKGNFPGRFSGRQFSNSRSEMNVSTLELGDSALYLCASASMPGGGQPQHFGDGTRLSIL.